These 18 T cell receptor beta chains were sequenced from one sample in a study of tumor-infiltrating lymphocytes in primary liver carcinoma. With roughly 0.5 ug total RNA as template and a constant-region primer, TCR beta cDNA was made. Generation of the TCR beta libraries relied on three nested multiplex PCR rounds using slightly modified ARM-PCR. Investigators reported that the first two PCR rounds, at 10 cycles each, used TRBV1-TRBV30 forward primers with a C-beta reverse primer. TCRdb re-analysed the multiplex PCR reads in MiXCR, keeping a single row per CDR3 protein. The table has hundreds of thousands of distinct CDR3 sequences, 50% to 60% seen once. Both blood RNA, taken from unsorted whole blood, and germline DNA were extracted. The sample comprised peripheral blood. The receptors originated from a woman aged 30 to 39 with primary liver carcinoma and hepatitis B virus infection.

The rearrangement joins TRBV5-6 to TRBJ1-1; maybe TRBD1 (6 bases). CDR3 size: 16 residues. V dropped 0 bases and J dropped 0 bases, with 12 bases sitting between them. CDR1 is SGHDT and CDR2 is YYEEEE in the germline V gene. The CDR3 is CASSLVQGLMNTEAFF. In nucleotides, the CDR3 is TGTGCCAGCAGCTTGGTACAGGGACTTATGAACACTGAAGCTTTCTTT.

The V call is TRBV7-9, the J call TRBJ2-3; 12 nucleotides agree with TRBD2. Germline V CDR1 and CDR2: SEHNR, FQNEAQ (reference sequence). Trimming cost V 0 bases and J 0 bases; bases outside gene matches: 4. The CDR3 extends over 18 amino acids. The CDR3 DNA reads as TGTGCCAGCAGCTTAGCCAAGCTAGCGGGAGGGAGCACAGATACGCAGTATTTT. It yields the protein CASSLAKLAGGSTDTQYF.

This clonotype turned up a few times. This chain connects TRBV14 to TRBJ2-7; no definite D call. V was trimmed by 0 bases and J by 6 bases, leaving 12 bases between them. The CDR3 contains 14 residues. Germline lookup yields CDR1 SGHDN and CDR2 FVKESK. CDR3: CASSQDWRKGEQYF. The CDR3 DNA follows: TGTGCCAGCAGCCAAGATTGGCGGAAGGGCGAGCAGTACTTC. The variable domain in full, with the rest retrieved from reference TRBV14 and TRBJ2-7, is EAGVTQFPSHSVIEKGQTVTLRCDPISGHDNLYWYRRVMGKEIKFLLHFVKESKQDESGMPNNRFLAERTGGTYSTLKVQPAELEDSGVYFCASSQDWRKGEQYFGPGTRLTVT.

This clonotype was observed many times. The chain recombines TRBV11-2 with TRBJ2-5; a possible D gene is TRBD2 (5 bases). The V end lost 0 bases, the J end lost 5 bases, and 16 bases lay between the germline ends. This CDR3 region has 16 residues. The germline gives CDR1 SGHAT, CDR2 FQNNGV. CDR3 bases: TGTGCCAGCAGCTTAGAGTTGGCGGCGGGCGGGGAGACCCAGTACTTC. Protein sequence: CASSLELAAGGETQYF.

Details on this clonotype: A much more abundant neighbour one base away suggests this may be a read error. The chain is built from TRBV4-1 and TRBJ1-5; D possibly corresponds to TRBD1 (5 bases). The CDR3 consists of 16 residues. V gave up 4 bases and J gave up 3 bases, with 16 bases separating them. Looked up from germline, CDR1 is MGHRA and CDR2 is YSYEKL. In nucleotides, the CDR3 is TGCGCCAGCAGCCCCATGGGGCCTTTAGACAATCAGCCCCAGCATTTT. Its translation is CASSPMGPLDNQPQHF.

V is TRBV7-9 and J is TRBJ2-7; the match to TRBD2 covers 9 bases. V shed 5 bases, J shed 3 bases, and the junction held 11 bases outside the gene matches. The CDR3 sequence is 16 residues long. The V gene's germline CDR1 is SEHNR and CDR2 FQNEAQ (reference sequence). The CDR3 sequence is CASSNPGLAGGYEQYF. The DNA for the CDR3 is TGTGCCAGCAGCAACCCGGGACTAGCTGGAGGCTACGAGCAGTACTTC.

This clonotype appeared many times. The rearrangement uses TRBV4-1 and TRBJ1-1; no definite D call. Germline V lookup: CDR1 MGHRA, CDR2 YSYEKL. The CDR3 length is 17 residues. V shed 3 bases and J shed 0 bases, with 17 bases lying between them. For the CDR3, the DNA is TGCGCCAGCAGCCAGGCACCGGGGTCCGGGGTGAACACTGAAGCTTTCTTT. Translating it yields CASSQAPGSGVNTEAFF.

The CDR3 reads CASSPRVAETQYF. The CDR3 DNA reads TGTGCCAGCAGCCCCCGGGTAGCAGAGACCCAGTACTTC. The chain is built from TRBV9 and TRBJ2-5; D is unclear. The V end lost 4 bases, the J end lost 4 bases, and 11 bases lay between the germline ends. From germline, CDR1 is SGDLS and CDR2 YYNGEE. The CDR3 totals 13 residues. Based on the CDR3 plus reference TRBV9 and TRBJ2-5, the full variable domain is DSGVTQTPKHLITATGQRVTLRCSPRSGDLSVYWYQQSLDQGLQFLIQYYNGEERAKGNILERFSAQQFPDLHSELNLSSLELGDSALYFCASSPRVAETQYFGPGTRLLVL.

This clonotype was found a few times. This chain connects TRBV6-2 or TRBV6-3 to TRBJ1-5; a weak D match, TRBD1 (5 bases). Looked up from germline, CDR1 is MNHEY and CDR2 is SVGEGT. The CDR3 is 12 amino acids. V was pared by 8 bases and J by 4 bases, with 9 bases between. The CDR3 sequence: CASRGVNQPQHF. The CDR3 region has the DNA TGTGCCAGCCGGGGGGTTAATCAGCCCCAGCATTTT.

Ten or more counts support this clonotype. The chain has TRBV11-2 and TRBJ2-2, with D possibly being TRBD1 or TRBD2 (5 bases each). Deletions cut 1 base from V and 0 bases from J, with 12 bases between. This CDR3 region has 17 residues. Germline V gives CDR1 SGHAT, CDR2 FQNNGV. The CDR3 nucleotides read TGTGCCAGCAGCTTAGTCGCAGGGACCCCGAACACCGGGGAGCTGTTTTTT. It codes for CASSLVAGTPNTGELFF.

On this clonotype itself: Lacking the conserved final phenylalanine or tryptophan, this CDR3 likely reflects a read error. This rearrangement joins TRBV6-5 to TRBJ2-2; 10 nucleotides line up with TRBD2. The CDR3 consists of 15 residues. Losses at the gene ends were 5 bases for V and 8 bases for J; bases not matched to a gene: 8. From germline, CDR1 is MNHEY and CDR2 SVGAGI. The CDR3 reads CASSGPGLAKGELFS. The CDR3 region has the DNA TGTGCCAGCAGTGGTCCGGGACTAGCGAAGGGGGAGCTGTTTTCC.

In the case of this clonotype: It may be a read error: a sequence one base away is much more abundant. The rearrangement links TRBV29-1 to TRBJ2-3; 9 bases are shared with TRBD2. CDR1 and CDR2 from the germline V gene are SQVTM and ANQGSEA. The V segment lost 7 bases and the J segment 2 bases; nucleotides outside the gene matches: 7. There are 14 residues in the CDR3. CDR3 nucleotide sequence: TGCAGCGCCGATAGCGGGAGAGTCACAGATACGCAGTATTTT. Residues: CSADSGRVTDTQYF.

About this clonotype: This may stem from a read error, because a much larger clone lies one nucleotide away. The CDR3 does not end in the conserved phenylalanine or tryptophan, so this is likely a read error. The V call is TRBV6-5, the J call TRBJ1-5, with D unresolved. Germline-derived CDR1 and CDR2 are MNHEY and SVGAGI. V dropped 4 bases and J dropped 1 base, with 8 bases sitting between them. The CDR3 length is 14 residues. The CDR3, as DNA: TGTGCCAGCAGTTCCCTCCAGAGCAATCAGCCCCAGCATTCT. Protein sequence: CASSSLQSNQPQHS.

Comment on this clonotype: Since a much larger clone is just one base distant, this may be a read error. The chain's CDR3 is CVTQTYRDRVRQPQHF. The CDR3 DNA is TGTGTCACCCAGACCTACCGGGACAGGGTGCGTCAGCCCCAGCATTTT. The chain has TRBV6-5 and TRBJ1-5; TRBD1 aligns across 9 bases. Germline values: CDR1 MNHEY, CDR2 SVGAGI. The CDR3 consists of 16 residues.

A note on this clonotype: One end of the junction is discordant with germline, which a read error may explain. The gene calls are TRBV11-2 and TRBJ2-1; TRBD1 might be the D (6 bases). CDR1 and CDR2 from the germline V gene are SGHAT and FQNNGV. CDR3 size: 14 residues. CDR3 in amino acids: CARSSGTTINEQFF. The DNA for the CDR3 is TGTGCCAGGAGCTCAGGGACAACCATTAATGAGCAGTTCTTC.

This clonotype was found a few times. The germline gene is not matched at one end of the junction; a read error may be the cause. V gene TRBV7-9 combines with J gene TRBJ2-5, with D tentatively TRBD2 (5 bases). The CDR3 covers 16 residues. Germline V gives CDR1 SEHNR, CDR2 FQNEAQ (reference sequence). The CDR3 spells CASSLIIGSGSEAQYF. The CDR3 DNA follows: TGTGCCAGCAGCTTAATTATCGGCAGCGGTTCAGAGGCCCAGTACTTC.

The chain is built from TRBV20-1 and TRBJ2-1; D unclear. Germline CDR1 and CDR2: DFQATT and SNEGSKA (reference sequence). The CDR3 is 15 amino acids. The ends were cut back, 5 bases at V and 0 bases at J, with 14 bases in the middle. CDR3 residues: CSAGPIGSSYNEQFF. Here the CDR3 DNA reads TGCAGTGCTGGCCCTATCGGAAGCTCCTACAATGAGCAGTTCTTC.

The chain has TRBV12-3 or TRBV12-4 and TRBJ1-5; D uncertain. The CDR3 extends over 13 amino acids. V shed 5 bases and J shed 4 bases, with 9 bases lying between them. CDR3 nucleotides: TGTGCCAGCAGTCAACGGGTAAATCAGCCCCAGCATTTT. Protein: CASSQRVNQPQHF.